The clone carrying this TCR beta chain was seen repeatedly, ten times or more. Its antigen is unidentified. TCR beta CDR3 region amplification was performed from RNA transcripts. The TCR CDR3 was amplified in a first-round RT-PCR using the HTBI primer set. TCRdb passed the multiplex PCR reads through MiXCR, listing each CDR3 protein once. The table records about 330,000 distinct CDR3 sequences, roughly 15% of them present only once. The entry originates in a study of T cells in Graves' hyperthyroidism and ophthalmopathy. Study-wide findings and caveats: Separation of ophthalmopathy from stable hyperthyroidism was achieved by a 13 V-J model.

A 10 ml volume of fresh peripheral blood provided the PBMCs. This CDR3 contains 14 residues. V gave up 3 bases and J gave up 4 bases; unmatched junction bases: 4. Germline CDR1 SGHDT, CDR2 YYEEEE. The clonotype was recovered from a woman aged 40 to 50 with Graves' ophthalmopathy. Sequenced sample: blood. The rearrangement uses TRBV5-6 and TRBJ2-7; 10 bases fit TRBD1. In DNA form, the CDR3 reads TGTGCCAGCAGCTGGACAGGGGGAGATTACGAGCAGTACTTC. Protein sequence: CASSWTGGDYEQYF.